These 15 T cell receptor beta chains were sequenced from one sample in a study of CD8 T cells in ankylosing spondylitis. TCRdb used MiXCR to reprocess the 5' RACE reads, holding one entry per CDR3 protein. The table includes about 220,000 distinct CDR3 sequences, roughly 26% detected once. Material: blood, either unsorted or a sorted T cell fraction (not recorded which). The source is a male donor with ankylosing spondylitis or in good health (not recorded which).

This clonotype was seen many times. The CDR3 reads CASSLAGTYEQYF. As DNA, the CDR3 is TGTGCCAGCAGTCTAGCGGGAACCTACGAGCAGTACTTC. The chain joins TRBV6-1 to TRBJ2-7, with TRBD2 matching 9 bases. The CDR3 length is 13 residues. CDR1 is MNHNS and CDR2 is SASEGT in the germline V gene. With V trimmed by 5 bases and J by 2 bases, 1 base remained unmatched.

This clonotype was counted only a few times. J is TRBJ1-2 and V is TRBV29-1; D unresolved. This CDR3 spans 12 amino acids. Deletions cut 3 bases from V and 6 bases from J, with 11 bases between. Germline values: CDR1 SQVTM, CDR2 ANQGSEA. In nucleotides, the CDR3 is TGCAGCGTTGAGTTGGGGAACGATGGCTACACCTTC. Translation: CSVELGNDGYTF.

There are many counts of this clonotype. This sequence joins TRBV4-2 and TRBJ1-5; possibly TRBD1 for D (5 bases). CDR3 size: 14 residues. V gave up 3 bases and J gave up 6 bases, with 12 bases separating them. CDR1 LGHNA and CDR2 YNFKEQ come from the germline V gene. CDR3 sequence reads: CASSQQGSGQPQHF. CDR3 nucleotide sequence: TGTGCCAGCAGCCAGCAGGGAAGTGGTCAGCCCCAGCATTTT.

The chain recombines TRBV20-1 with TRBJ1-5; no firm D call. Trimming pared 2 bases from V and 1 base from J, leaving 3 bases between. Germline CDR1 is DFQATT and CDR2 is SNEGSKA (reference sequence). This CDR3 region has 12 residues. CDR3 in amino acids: CSARQSNQPQHF. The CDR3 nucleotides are TGCAGTGCTAGACAGAGCAATCAGCCCCAGCATTTT.

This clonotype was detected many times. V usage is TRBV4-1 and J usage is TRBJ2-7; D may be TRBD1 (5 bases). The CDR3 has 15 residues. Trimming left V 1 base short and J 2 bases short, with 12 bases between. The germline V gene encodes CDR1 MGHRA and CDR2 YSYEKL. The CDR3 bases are TGCGCCAGCAGCCAAGGGGTACAGGACCCCTACGAGCAGTACTTC. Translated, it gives CASSQGVQDPYEQYF.

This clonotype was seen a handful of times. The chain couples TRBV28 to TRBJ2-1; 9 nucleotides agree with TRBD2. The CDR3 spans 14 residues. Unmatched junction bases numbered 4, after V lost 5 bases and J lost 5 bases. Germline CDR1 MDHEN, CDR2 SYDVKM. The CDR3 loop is CASSLAGNNNEQFF. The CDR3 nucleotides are TGTGCCAGCAGTCTAGCGGGAAATAACAATGAGCAGTTCTTC.

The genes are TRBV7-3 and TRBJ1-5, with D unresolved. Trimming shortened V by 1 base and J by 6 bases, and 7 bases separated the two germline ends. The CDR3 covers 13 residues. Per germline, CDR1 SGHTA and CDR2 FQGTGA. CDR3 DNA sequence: TGTGCCAGCAGCTTAATCCCCGGTCAGCCCCAGCATTTT. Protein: CASSLIPGQPQHF.

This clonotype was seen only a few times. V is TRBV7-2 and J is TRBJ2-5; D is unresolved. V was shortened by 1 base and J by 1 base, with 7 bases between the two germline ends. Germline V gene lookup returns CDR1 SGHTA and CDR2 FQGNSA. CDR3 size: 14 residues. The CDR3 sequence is CASSLGGVQETQYF. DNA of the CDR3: TGTGCCAGCAGCTTAGGAGGCGTCCAAGAGACCCAGTACTTC.

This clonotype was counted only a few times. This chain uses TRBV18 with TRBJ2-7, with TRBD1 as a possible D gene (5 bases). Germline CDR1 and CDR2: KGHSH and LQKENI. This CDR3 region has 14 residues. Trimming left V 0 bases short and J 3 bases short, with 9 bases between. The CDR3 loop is CASSPPQGHYEQYF. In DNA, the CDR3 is TGTGCCAGCTCACCACCGCAGGGCCACTACGAGCAGTACTTC.

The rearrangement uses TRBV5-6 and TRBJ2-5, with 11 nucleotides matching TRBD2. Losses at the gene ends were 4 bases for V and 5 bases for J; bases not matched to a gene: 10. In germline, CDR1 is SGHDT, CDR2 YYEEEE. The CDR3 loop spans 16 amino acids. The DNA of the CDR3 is TGTGCCAGCAGCCCCAGCGTAGCGGGAGGGTACGAGACCCAGTACTTC. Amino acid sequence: CASSPSVAGGYETQYF.

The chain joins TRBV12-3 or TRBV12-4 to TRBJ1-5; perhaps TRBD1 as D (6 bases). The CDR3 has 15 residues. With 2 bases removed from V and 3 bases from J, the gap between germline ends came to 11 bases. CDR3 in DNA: TGTGCCAGCAGTTTAACAGGGACGGCCAATCAGCCCCAGCATTTT. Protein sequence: CASSLTGTANQPQHF.

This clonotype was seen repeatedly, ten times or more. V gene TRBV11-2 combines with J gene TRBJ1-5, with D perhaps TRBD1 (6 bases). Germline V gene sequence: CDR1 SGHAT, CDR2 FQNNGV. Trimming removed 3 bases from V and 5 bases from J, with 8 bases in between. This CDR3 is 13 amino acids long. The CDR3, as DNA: TGTGCCAGCAGCTTTTACAGGGATCAGCCCCAGCATTTT. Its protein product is CASSFYRDQPQHF.

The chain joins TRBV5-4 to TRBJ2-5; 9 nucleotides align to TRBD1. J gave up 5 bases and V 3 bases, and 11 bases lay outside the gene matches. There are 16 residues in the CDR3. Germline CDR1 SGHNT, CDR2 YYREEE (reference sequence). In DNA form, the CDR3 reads TGTGCCAGCAGCTCGGACAGGGGCGGAGTAGTGGAGACCCAGTACTTC. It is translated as CASSSDRGGVVETQYF.

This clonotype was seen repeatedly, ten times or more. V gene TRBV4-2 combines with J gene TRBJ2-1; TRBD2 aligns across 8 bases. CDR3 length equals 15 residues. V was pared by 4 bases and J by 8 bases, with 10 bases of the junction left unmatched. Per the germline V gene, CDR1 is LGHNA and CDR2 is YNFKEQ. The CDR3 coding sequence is TGTGCCAGCAGCCGGGGAAGCGGGGGCCAGGATGAGCAGTTCTTC. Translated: CASSRGSGGQDEQFF.

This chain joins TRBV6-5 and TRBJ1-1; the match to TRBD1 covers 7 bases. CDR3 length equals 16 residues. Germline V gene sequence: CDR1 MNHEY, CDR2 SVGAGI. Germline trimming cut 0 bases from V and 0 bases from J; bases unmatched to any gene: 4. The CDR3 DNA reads TGTGCCAGCAGTTACTCGACAGGGAGGCTGAACACTGAAGCTTTCTTT. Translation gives CASSYSTGRLNTEAFF.